The table lists the clone carrying this T cell receptor (beta chain) with a few counts. The TCR beta library used iRepertoire HTBI primers with Arm-PCR amplification of CDR3. Per the study methods: Identification yielded approximately 67 TRBV and about 15 TRBJ segments across samples. TCRdb reprocessed the multiplex PCR reads with MiXCR, giving one entry per CDR3 protein. These V and J calls rely on TCRdb rather than the paper's analysis. This table holds more than 450,000 distinct CDR3 sequences, around 15% found once. The time point is: newly diagnosed GD, antithyroid drugs for less than 3 months. After RNA was extracted from PBMCs, the TCR library was made from it. Into tubes containing EDTA, approximately 8.5 milliliters of peripheral blood were drawn. This specimen belongs to a study of regulatory T cells in long-lasting Graves disease. Study details: For a period under 3 months, newly diagnosed Graves' patients had taken antithyroid drugs.

The germline CDR1 and CDR2 sequences are LNHDA and SQIVND (reference sequence). V dropped 5 bases and J dropped 5 bases, with 15 bases sitting between them. The CDR3 runs to 14 residues. Separately, the same data were catalogued under a study of T cells in Graves' hyperthyroidism and ophthalmopathy.

The receptor was derived from a man aged 35-49 years with Graves disease. Sequencing was performed on peripheral blood mononuclear cells (PBMCs), taken at new diagnosis, from a patient treated with antithyroid drugs. This rearrangement joins TRBV19 to TRBJ1-1, with D perhaps TRBD1 (6 bases). The CDR3 protein is CASSPGGGRTEAFF. In nucleotides, the CDR3 is TGTGCCAGTAGTCCCGGAGGGGGGCGGACTGAAGCTTTCTTT.